One sample yielded the 7 T cell receptor beta chains listed below, sequenced in a study of early T cells in non-severe SARS-CoV-2 infection. TCRdb analysed the 5' RACE reads with MiXCR anew, one entry per CDR3 protein. The sample records tens of thousands of distinct CDR3 sequences, 9.5% to 15% being singletons. Input material: whole blood. These receptors all come from an adult who was a healthcare worker with PCR-confirmed SARS-CoV-2 infection or an uninfected control (not recorded which).

In the case of this clonotype: A much bigger clone sits one base away, suggesting this may be a read error. The chain links TRBV7-2 to TRBJ1-1; no clear D. CDR3 length equals 12 residues. V gave up 2 bases and J gave up 7 bases, with 8 bases separating them. Germline V gene lookup returns CDR1 SGHTA and CDR2 FQGNSA. CDR3 in amino acids: CASSLYADEAFF. CDR3 nucleotides: TGTGCCAGCAGCTTATACGCCGATGAAGCTTTCTTT.

This clonotype has just a few counts. The chain combines TRBV27 with TRBJ2-3; D possibly corresponds to TRBD1 (6 bases). Trimming took 5 bases from V and 3 from J, leaving 15 bases between them. This CDR3 region has 15 residues. The germline V gene has CDR1 MNHEY and CDR2 SMNVEV (reference sequence). The CDR3 DNA follows: TGTGCCAGCAGTGTCCGGGACATTGAGACAGATACGCAGTATTTT. Amino acid sequence: CASSVRDIETDTQYF.

The rearrangement uses TRBV11-2 and TRBJ2-2, with D tentatively TRBD1 (6 bases). The CDR3 sequence is 15 residues long. The V and J ends lost 4 bases and 3 bases respectively, with 12 bases between them. CDR1 is SGHAT and CDR2 is FQNNGV in the germline V gene. This chain's CDR3 is CASSSIKGDTGELFF. The DNA for the CDR3 is TGTGCCAGCAGCTCGATCAAGGGGGACACCGGGGAGCTGTTTTTT.

The chain joins TRBV12-5 to TRBJ2-2; a possible D gene is TRBD2 (5 bases). This CDR3 has 16 amino acids. Trimming took off 3 bases at V and 4 bases at J, with 15 bases between the two ends. CDR1 and CDR2 (germline): LGHNT, FRNRAP. CDR3 nucleotides: TGTGCTAGTGGTTTCCGGGCCGCGGGCGGCACCGGGGAGCTGTTTTTT. It specifies CASGFRAAGGTGELFF.

This clonotype has just a few counts. The chain joins TRBV4-3 to TRBJ2-3, with D perhaps matching TRBD1 (7 bases). The CDR3 extends over 15 amino acids. V was cut by 4 bases and J by 6 bases, with 17 bases left in between. Germline loops: CDR1 LGHNA, CDR2 YSLEER. The CDR3 sequence is CASSPAGQRLDTQYF. The CDR3 nucleotides read TGCGCCAGCAGCCCCGCGGGACAGCGCCTCGATACGCAGTATTTT.

This clonotype was recorded at least ten times. This rearrangement joins TRBV24-1 to TRBJ2-1; D assignment may be TRBD1 or TRBD2 (5 bases each). Trimming shortened V by 0 bases and J by 12 bases, and 11 bases separated the two germline ends. Germline V CDR1 and CDR2: KGHDR, SFDVKD. This CDR3 contains 13 residues. CDR3 sequence: CATSDLTGTPQFF. In DNA form, the CDR3 reads TGTGCCACCAGTGATTTGACCGGGACCCCGCAGTTCTTC.

Ten or more counts support this clonotype. V is TRBV12-3 or TRBV12-4 and J is TRBJ1-5; TRBD1 might be the D (5 bases). V was clipped by 4 bases and J by 4 bases, with 14 bases between them. The CDR3 contains 15 residues. As DNA, the CDR3 is TGTGCCAGCAGTTATCGGACATCCAGGAATCAGCCCCAGCATTTT. Protein: CASSYRTSRNQPQHF.